This paragraph reports one TCR beta chain. This receptor's antigen is unknown. Per-nucleotide qualities are absent, and no much larger clonotype sits a single base away. The CDR3 contains 16 residues, cysteine and phenylalanine counted. The CDR3 DNA has 48 bases and is translated from base 1. CDR1 and CDR2 were assigned from the germline V gene as KGHSH and LQKENI. The junction shows trimming of 0 bases on V and 8 bases on J, and the gene matches do not reach 7 bases of it. The data belong to a study of OX40 agonist ivuxolimab in advanced cancers. Context from the whole study: Ivuxolimab was a fully human IgG2 agonistic monoclonal antibody targeting the costimulatory receptor OX40 (CD134). Intravenous ivuxolimab was administered to patients every 2 weeks at six dose levels: 0.01, 0.1, 0.3, 1.5, 3 and 10 mg/kg. Of the approximately 53 patients in dose escalation, some 20 had hepatocellular carcinoma, approximately 15 had melanoma, 9 had renal cell carcinoma and 9 had head and neck cancer. The dose-escalation cohort was roughly 83% male with a mean age of approximately 60 years, ranging from roughly 23 to 79. Patients were allowed to have had prior anti-PD-1, anti-PD-L1 or anti-CTLA-4 therapy, and 40% of the dose-escalation patients had been treated with checkpoint inhibitors. Partial responses were achieved by three dose-escalation patients, of whom one had hepatocellular carcinoma and two had cutaneous melanoma. Peripheral TCRbeta sequencing aimed to test whether ivuxolimab altered TCR sequence diversity and caused clonal T-cell expansion. The paper reports the monotherapy dose-escalation portion (N ≈ 52 patients) of the phase I ivuxolimab trial.

The trial excluded patients who had a history of autoimmune disease or were on systemic immunosuppression. Peripheral blood for TCR sequencing was collected from all dose cohorts at baseline, on cycle 4 day 1, and on cycle 7 day 1. The samples were taken from a phase I, first-in-human, multicenter, open-label dose-escalation trial of ivuxolimab. Adults with locally advanced or metastatic melanoma, renal cell, hepatocellular, or head and neck squamous cell carcinoma were enrolled in the trial. Before TCR sequencing, CD4+ T cells and CD8+ T cells from peripheral blood were sorted into separate populations. General findings and caveats noted by the study authors: Which antigens the clonally expanded peripheral T cells were specific for was not determined. Low levels of normalized T-cell clonal expansion were also seen in some patients who did not respond. At doses of 0.1 to 3.0 mg/kg, clonal expansion of both CD4+ and CD8+ blood T cells was observed from baseline to week 6. Partial responders in the 0.1-3.0 mg/kg groups had among the lowest normalized peripheral clonal expansion, especially among CD8+ T cells. On average, CD8+ T cells showed more expanded clones than CD4+ T cells after ivuxolimab.

Genomic DNA was extracted from sorted cells for sequencing of the TCRbeta CDR3 region. The immunoSEQ Assay was used to sequence the TCRbeta CDR3 regions. What TCRdb holds here is the immuneACCESS table cut down to in-frame rearrangements. Part of the clones is not present; checked against another copy, under half of the missing clones reflect an unresolved V gene, and the others are unexplained. In this sample the table shows 80,000 to 100,000 clones, 90% to 95% of which occur a single time. Jointly, the top ten make up about 2.6% of the sample. This specimen was CD4+ or CD8+ T cells sorted from blood, taken in a trial of the OX40 agonist ivuxolimab. The clonotype originates from an adult with an advanced solid tumor such as melanoma, head and neck, liver or kidney cancer. The chain is made from TRBV18 and TRBJ2-1; TRBD1 matches 10 bases in the middle. The nucleotides are TGTGCCAGCTCACCACCCGACAGGGGGCGCTTCGATGAGCAGTTCTTC. Its translation reads: CASSPPDRGRFDEQFF.